Listed here are 10 T cell receptor beta chains from one sample, sequenced in a study of cytomegalovirus exposure and HLA in healthy donors. In the PCR, 60 Vbeta and 13 Jbeta primers were used. The assay was immunoSEQ multiplex PCR, and TCRdb's table has in-frame clones only and misses some. The sample lists 160,000 or so clones; around 80% were seen once. Source material: PBMCs. Every receptor here comes from a male donor in good health and CMV-seronegative.

The chain joins TRBV4-1 to TRBJ1-1; 7 bases line up with TRBD1. The CDR3 spans 14 residues. The V segment lost 5 bases and the J segment 1 base; nucleotides outside the gene matches: 4. Germline CDR1 and CDR2: MGHRA and YSYEKL. The CDR3 DNA sequence: TGCGCCAGCAGCTATCGGACAGGGAACACTGAAGCTTTCTTT. Its protein is CASSYRTGNTEAFF.

The chain joins TRBV28 to TRBJ2-3, with 8 bases lining up with TRBD1. The V segment lost 3 bases and the J segment 0 bases; nucleotides outside the gene matches: 11. Germline values: CDR1 MDHEN, CDR2 SYDVKM. This CDR3 is 18 amino acids long. CDR3 residues: CASSFGRGLEWSTDTQYF. CDR3 DNA: TGTGCCAGCAGTTTCGGCAGGGGGCTAGAGTGGAGCACAGATACGCAGTATTTT. Full variable domain (outside the CDR3, taken from reference TRBV28 and TRBJ2-3): DVKVTQSSRYLVKRTGEKVFLECVQDMDHENMFWYRQDPGLGLRLIYFSYDVKMKEKGDIPEGYSVSREKKERFSLILESASTNQTSMYLCASSFGRGLEWSTDTQYFGPGTRLTVL.

The chain is built from TRBV5-4 and TRBJ2-5, with TRBD2 matching over 8 bases. The ends lost 1 base at V and 0 bases at J; junction bases unmatched: 8. The CDR3 consists of 17 residues. Germline CDR1 SGHNT, CDR2 YYREEE (reference sequence). The CDR3 loop reads CASSLNVAGRNQETQYF. The CDR3, as DNA: TGTGCCAGCAGCTTGAACGTAGCGGGGAGGAACCAAGAGACCCAGTACTTC.

The chain has TRBV5-1 and TRBJ1-4; 9 bases match TRBD1. Germline V gene sequence: CDR1 SGHRS, CDR2 YFSETQ. The CDR3 is 12 residues long. Germline trimming cut 4 bases from V and 10 bases from J; bases unmatched to any gene: 2. CDR3 DNA sequence: TGCGCCAGCAGCGTACAGGGGGCAAAACTGTTTTTT. Its translation: CASSVQGAKLFF.

The chain employs TRBV25-1 and TRBJ1-2; tentatively, D is TRBD1 (6 bases). Germline CDR1 and CDR2: MGHDK and SYGVNS. Trimming left V 0 bases short and J 8 bases short, with 22 bases between. The CDR3 consists of 17 residues. CDR3 bases: TGTGCCAGCAGTGAATATATGGGGGCCAGGGGTGTTTACGGCTACACCTTC. Translated: CASSEYMGARGVYGYTF.

The chain uses TRBV7-9 and TRBJ2-2, with D possibly TRBD2 on 6 matching bases. Germline CDR1 and CDR2: SEHNR and FQNEAQ (reference sequence). The CDR3 extends over 13 amino acids. Trimming took 5 bases from V and 5 from J, leaving 9 bases between them. In DNA form, the CDR3 reads TGTGCCAGCAGCCCCGGGGGAACCGGGGAGCTGTTTTTT. This gives the protein CASSPGGTGELFF. Looking up the rest from reference TRBV7-9 and TRBJ2-2 gives the full variable domain: DTGVSQNPRHKITKRGQNVTFRCDPISEHNRLYWYRQTLGQGPEFLTYFQNEAQLEKSRLLSDRFSAERPKGSFSTLEIQRTEQGDSAMYLCASSPGGTGELFFGEGSRLTVL.

The gene calls are TRBV7-3 and TRBJ2-1; weak D call: TRBD2 (5 bases). V lost 4 bases and J 8 bases, leaving 15 bases between the germline ends. CDR3 size: 14 residues. Germline CDR1 SGHTA, CDR2 FQGTGA. CDR3 loop: CASSSTVLDHEQFF. The CDR3 coding sequence is TGTGCCAGCAGCTCCACCGTACTAGACCATGAGCAGTTCTTC.

J is TRBJ2-1 and V is TRBV30; 11 nucleotides match TRBD1. CDR1 and CDR2 from the germline V gene are GTSNPN and SVGIG (reference sequence). Trimming took 6 bases from V and 9 from J; bases not matched to a gene: 10. CDR3 length equals 14 residues. The DNA of the CDR3 is TGTGCCTGCACCCGGGACAGGGGGAGCGGTGAGCAGTTCTTC. Protein: CACTRDRGSGEQFF. The full variable domain, its missing parts supplied by reference TRBV30 and TRBJ2-1, is SQTIHQWPATLVQPVGSPLSLECTVEGTSNPNLYWYRQAAGRGLQLLFYSVGIGQISSEVPQNLSASRPQDRQFILSSKKLLLSDSGFYLCACTRDRGSGEQFFGPGTRLTVL.

The chain uses TRBV29-1 and TRBJ2-1, with D possibly being TRBD2 (6 bases). This CDR3 is built from 12 residues. V lost 4 bases and J 6 bases, leaving 10 bases between the germline ends. CDR1 SQVTM and CDR2 ANQGSEA come from the germline V gene. The CDR3 DNA is TGCAGCGTTGGGCCGGGAGCCAATGAGCAGTTCTTC. Protein sequence: CSVGPGANEQFF.

The rearrangement uses TRBV2 and TRBJ2-3; D is ambiguous. Germline CDR1 is SNHLY and CDR2 is FYNNEI. The CDR3 covers 13 residues. Trimming took 2 bases from V and 8 from J, leaving 11 bases between them. The CDR3 coding sequence is TGTGCCAGCAGTGAAACGTCTAGAGGTACGCAGTATTTT. Translation gives CASSETSRGTQYF.